This TCR beta chain is drawn from a study of T cell responses to AZD1222 COVID-19 vaccine. Findings of the study overall: CD4 TCRs covered the whole spike, strongest at regions 160-218 and 743-854.

Germline V gives CDR1 MDHEN, CDR2 SYDVKM. With V trimmed by 6 bases and J by 8 bases, 4 bases remained unmatched. This CDR3 has 13 amino acids. Note on this clone: Its cognate antigen is unknown.

Produced via immunoSEQ multiplex PCR; TCRdb's table is partial and in-frame only. The data show 140,000 to 150,000 clones, less than 95% seen once. The chain links TRBV28 to TRBJ1-4; 9 positions agree with TRBD1. This material consisted of peripheral blood, taken 28 days after the second dose of the MenACWY control vaccine. This TCR was recovered from an adult who received the MenACWY meningococcal vaccine as a control. The CDR3 bases are TGTGCCAGCAGAAACAGGGGGCCGGAAAAACTGTTTTTT. It codes for CASRNRGPEKLFF.